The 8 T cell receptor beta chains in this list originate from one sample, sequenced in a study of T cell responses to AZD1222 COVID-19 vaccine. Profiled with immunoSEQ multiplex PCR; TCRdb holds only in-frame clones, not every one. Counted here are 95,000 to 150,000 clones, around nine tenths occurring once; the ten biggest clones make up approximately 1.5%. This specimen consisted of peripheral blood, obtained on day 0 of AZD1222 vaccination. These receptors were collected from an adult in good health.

DNA of the CDR3: TGTGCCAGCAGCGACGGAAATTCACCCCTCCACTTT. The encoded protein is CASSDGNSPLHF. This rearrangement joins TRBV7-8 to TRBJ1-6; the D is unclear. Germline CDR1 reads SGHVS; CDR2 reads FQNEAQ. The CDR3 is 12 amino acids. The ends were cut back, 5 bases at V and 7 bases at J, with 6 bases in the middle.

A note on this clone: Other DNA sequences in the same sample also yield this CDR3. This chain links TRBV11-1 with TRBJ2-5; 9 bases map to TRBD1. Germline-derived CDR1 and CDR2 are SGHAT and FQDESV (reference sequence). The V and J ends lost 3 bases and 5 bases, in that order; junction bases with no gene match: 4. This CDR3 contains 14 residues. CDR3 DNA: TGTGCCAGCAGCTTCGGACAGGGGCGGGAGACCCAGTACTTC. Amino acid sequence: CASSFGQGRETQYF.

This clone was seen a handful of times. The CDR3 reads CASVRTGMSEQYF. The CDR3 DNA follows: TGTGCCAGCGTGAGGACAGGGATGTCCGAGCAGTACTTC. The gene calls are TRBV2 and TRBJ2-7; 8 nucleotides line up with TRBD1. The V gene's germline CDR1 is SNHLY and CDR2 FYNNEI. CDR3 size: 13 residues. With 8 bases clipped from V and 6 bases from J, the junction kept 9 bases outside the gene matches.

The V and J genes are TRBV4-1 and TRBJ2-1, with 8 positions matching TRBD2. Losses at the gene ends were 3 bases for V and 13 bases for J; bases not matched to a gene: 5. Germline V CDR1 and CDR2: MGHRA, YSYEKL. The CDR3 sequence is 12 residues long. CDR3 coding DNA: TGCGCCAGCAGCCATCCGGGGGGGGGCCAGTTCTTC. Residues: CASSHPGGGQFF.

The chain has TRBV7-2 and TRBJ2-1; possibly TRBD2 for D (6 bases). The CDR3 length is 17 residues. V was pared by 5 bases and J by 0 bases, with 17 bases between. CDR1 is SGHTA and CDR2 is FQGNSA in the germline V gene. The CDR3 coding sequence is TGTGCCAGCAGCCCCTCGGGACTCCGTAGCTCCTACAATGAGCAGTTCTTC. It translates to CASSPSGLRSSYNEQFF.

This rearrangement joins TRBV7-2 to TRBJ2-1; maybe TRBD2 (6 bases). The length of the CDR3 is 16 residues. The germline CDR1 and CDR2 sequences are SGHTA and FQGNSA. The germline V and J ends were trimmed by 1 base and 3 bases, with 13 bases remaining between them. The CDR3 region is CASSLVGGGLYNEQFF. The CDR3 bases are TGTGCCAGCAGCTTAGTTGGGGGAGGCCTCTACAATGAGCAGTTCTTC. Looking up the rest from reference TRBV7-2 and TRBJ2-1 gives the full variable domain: GAGVSQSPSNKVTEKGKDVELRCDPISGHTALYWYRQSLGQGLEFLIYFQGNSAPDKSGLPSDRFSAERTGGSVSTLTIQRTQQEDSAVYLCASSLVGGGLYNEQFFGPGTRLTVL.

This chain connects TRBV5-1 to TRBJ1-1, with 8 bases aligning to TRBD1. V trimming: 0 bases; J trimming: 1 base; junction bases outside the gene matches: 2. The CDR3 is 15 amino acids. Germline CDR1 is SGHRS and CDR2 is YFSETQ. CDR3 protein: CASSLGGTGNTEAFF. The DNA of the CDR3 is TGCGCCAGCAGCTTGGGTGGGACAGGGAACACTGAAGCTTTCTTT.

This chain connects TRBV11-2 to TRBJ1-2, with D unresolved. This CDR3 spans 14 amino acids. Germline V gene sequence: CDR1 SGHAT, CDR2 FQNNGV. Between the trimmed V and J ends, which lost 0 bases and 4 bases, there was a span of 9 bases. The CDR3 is CASSLDRTVYGYTF. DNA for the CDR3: TGTGCCAGCAGCTTAGATAGGACTGTCTATGGCTACACCTTC.